Listed below are T cell receptor beta chains from one sample, sequenced in a study of blood T cell repertoires in COVID-19. Sequencing was performed with immunoSEQ multiplex PCR; in TCRdb, only in-frame clones are kept and a portion is missing. The sample includes around 260,000 clones, roughly 84% seen only once; the top ten take 4% to 4.5%. Sequencing was carried out using peripheral blood. Receptors were obtained from a man aged 60 to 75 with acute or convalescent COVID-19. Both conserved end residues are trimmed from each CDR3.

V gene: TRBV10-3; J gene: TRBJ1-2; CDR3 length: 12; CDR3 protein: AITGQGTNYGYT
V gene: TRBV2; J gene: TRBJ1-6; CDR3 length: 12; CDR3 protein: ASRTQTDNSPLH
V gene: TRBV9; J gene: TRBJ2-7; CDR3 length: 13; CDR3 protein: ASSVGGTGWYEQY
V gene: TRBV19; J gene: TRBJ1-1; CDR3 length: 14; CDR3 protein: ASSISPGTMNTEAF
V gene: TRBV7-2; J gene: TRBJ1-1; CDR3 length: 12; CDR3 protein: ASSLQGANTEAF
V gene: TRBV4-1; J gene: TRBJ2-6; CDR3 length: 13; CDR3 protein: ASSQPSSGANVLT
V gene: TRBV9; J gene: TRBJ2-4; CDR3 length: 11; CDR3 protein: ASSVTSGYIQY
V gene: TRBV2; J gene: TRBJ1-5; CDR3 length: 12; CDR3 protein: ASSGGQGNQPQH
V gene: TRBV18; J gene: TRBJ2-7; CDR3 length: 13; CDR3 protein: ASSPGTGLTYEQY
V gene: TRBV6-2/TRBV6-3; J gene: TRBJ2-2; CDR3 length: 16; CDR3 protein: ASSPPQAGGKNTGELF
V gene: TRBV15; J gene: TRBJ2-5; CDR3 length: 14; CDR3 protein: ATSPRGGDDQETQY
V gene: TRBV19; J gene: TRBJ2-2; CDR3 length: 11; CDR3 protein: ASRADRTGELF
V gene: TRBV28; J gene: TRBJ1-4; CDR3 length: 12; CDR3 protein: ASRTGVDGEKLF
V gene: TRBV29-1; J gene: TRBJ2-3; CDR3 length: 12; CDR3 protein: SVEVPRPTDTQY
V gene: TRBV5-8; J gene: TRBJ2-5; CDR3 length: 12; CDR3 protein: ASSFGQSTETQY
V gene: TRBV18; J gene: TRBJ1-5; CDR3 length: 13; CDR3 protein: ASSRDGQGGQPQH
V gene: TRBV15; J gene: TRBJ1-5; CDR3 length: 14; CDR3 protein: ATSRDDEDSNQPQH
V gene: TRBV5-1; J gene: TRBJ2-5; CDR3 length: 12; CDR3 protein: ASGGQRAGETQY
V gene: TRBV19; J gene: TRBJ2-3; CDR3 length: 14; CDR3 protein: ASSGLAGITTDTQY
V gene: TRBV18; J gene: TRBJ2-5; CDR3 length: 11; CDR3 protein: ASSGYTGETQY
V gene: TRBV4-3; J gene: TRBJ2-7; CDR3 length: 13; CDR3 protein: ASSLTRGRDYEQY
V gene: TRBV6-5; J gene: TRBJ1-6; CDR3 length: 12; CDR3 protein: ATTGVSYNSPLH
V gene: TRBV27; J gene: TRBJ1-2; CDR3 length: 12; CDR3 protein: ASSRGQVDYGYT
V gene: TRBV6-5; J gene: TRBJ2-7; CDR3 length: 12; CDR3 protein: ASSYAGGRYEQY
V gene: TRBV30; J gene: TRBJ2-1; CDR3 length: 12; CDR3 protein: AWRPAGGKNEQF
V gene: TRBV30; J gene: TRBJ1-2; CDR3 length: 13; CDR3 protein: AWIYRDRGSYGYT
V gene: TRBV6-6; J gene: TRBJ1-2; CDR3 length: 12; CDR3 protein: ASSYGPGGSGYT
V gene: TRBV18; J gene: TRBJ2-5; CDR3 length: 14; CDR3 protein: ASSPPMIAIQETQY
V gene: TRBV6-5; J gene: TRBJ2-7; CDR3 length: 12; CDR3 protein: ASAAGRASYEQY
V gene: TRBV18; J gene: TRBJ2-3; CDR3 length: 11; CDR3 protein: ASSPGLAGGQY
V gene: TRBV28; J gene: TRBJ1-4; CDR3 length: 13; CDR3 protein: ASSPPGLQNEKLF
V gene: TRBV3-1/TRBV3-2; J gene: TRBJ2-7; CDR3 length: 12; CDR3 protein: ASSRQGPSSEQY
V gene: TRBV19; J gene: TRBJ1-1; CDR3 length: 14; CDR3 protein: ASTIRDRGFWTEAF
V gene: TRBV5-6; J gene: TRBJ2-7; CDR3 length: 11; CDR3 protein: ASSLGHPWEQY
V gene: TRBV4-3; J gene: TRBJ2-3; CDR3 length: 14; CDR3 protein: ASSQGTGVATDTQY
V gene: TRBV28; J gene: TRBJ2-7; CDR3 length: 13; CDR3 protein: ASSLAGTGAYEQY
V gene: TRBV2; J gene: TRBJ2-3; CDR3 length: 12; CDR3 protein: ASTAGPPGDTQY
V gene: TRBV10-3; J gene: TRBJ2-7; CDR3 length: 14; CDR3 protein: AISESVLAGPYEQY
V gene: TRBV3-1/TRBV3-2; J gene: TRBJ2-3; CDR3 length: 13; CDR3 protein: ASSGTSGFTDTQY
V gene: TRBV7-9; J gene: TRBJ1-1; CDR3 length: 12; CDR3 protein: ASSTTGQNTEAF
V gene: TRBV7-2; J gene: TRBJ2-7; CDR3 length: 13; CDR3 protein: ASSLVGRGIGEQY
V gene: TRBV7-9; J gene: TRBJ1-2; CDR3 length: 13; CDR3 protein: ASSSDRDRIYGYT
V gene: TRBV30; J gene: TRBJ1-6; CDR3 length: 14; CDR3 protein: AWRGGGAERHSPLH